A single sample gave rise to the 16 T cell receptor beta chains below, sequenced in a study of blood T cell repertoires in COVID-19. Here immunoSEQ multiplex PCR was the method, and the copy in TCRdb shows in-frame clones only, minus some. Of 100,000 or so clones detected, approximately 92% appear once; the ten largest clones hold around 5.8%. Specimen: peripheral blood. The receptors stem from a man in his fifties or sixties with active COVID-19.

The J gene is TRBJ2-3, the V gene TRBV11-2, with D maybe TRBD2 (5 bases). CDR1 and CDR2 (germline): SGHAT, FQNNGV. The length of the CDR3 is 13 residues. The ends were cut back, 5 bases at V and 8 bases at J, with 14 bases in the middle. CDR3 sequence reads: CASSTERVSTQYF. The CDR3 nucleotides read TGTGCCAGCAGCACCGAGAGGGTTTCTACGCAGTATTTT.

About this clone: An end of the junction does not agree with germline; a read error may underlie this. V usage is TRBV7-7 and J usage is TRBJ2-5; 14 nucleotides align to TRBD2. The CDR3 totals 16 residues. Germline V gene data show CDR1 as SSHAT and CDR2 as FNYEAQ (reference sequence). CDR3 nucleotides: TGTGCTAGCAGCTTAGGGGGACTAGCGGGAGTAGAGACCCAGTACTTC. It encodes CASSLGGLAGVETQYF.

The J gene is TRBJ2-3, the V gene TRBV21-1; whether TRBD1, the table's D call, matches the DNA was not checked. TRBV21-1 is tagged as a pseudogene. The CDR3 spans 16 residues. The CDR3 nucleotides read TGTGCCAGCAGCTCCCGGGACAGGGTTTGCGCAGATACGCAGTATTTT. Its translation is CASSSRDRVCADTQYF.

The V call is TRBV7-2, the J call TRBJ1-5; possibly TRBD1 for D (6 bases). V gave up 2 bases and J gave up 6 bases, with 11 bases separating them. CDR3 length equals 14 residues. CDR1 and CDR2 (germline): SGHTA, FQGNSA. DNA for the CDR3: TGTGCCAGCAGCTTAACCTCAGGGGTTCAGCCCCAGCATTTT. Protein sequence: CASSLTSGVQPQHF.

V usage is TRBV7-9 and J usage is TRBJ1-4; D not resolved. The CDR3 length is 16 residues. Looked up from germline, CDR1 is SEHNR and CDR2 is FQNEAQ (reference sequence). The germline V and J ends were trimmed by 1 base and 8 bases, with 17 bases remaining between them. The CDR3 DNA reads as TGTGCCAGCAGCTTAGTGGAAGGCCGTGCGGGGGAAAAACTGTTTTTT. This encodes CASSLVEGRAGEKLFF.

The chain combines TRBV6-5 with TRBJ1-5, with 7 positions matching TRBD1. This CDR3 is built from 15 residues. CDR1 is MNHEY, CDR2 SVGAGI, per germline. J was trimmed by 4 bases and V by 8 bases; bases with no gene match: 11. The CDR3 protein is CASRGGQLNNQPQHF. The CDR3 DNA reads TGTGCCAGCCGGGGGGGACAGCTAAATAATCAGCCCCAGCATTTT.

This chain uses TRBV5-1 with TRBJ1-1; tentative D call: TRBD1 (6 bases). V was trimmed by 4 bases and J by 6 bases, leaving 19 bases between them. This CDR3 contains 15 residues. Germline CDR1 SGHRS, CDR2 YFSETQ. The CDR3 DNA sequence: TGCGCCAGCAGCGCTGGGCACAGGGTTTTTGCTGAAGCTTTCTTT. It encodes CASSAGHRVFAEAFF.

This chain joins TRBV7-8 and TRBJ1-4; the D is unclear. CDR1 and CDR2 from the germline V gene are SGHVS and FQNEAQ. V lost 4 bases and J lost 6, with 15 bases in between. This CDR3 contains 15 residues. CDR3 residues: CASSSLRGGDEKLFF. CDR3 sequence (DNA): TGTGCCAGCAGCTCTCTGCGAGGCGGGGATGAAAAACTGTTTTTT. Full variable domain (outside the CDR3, taken from reference TRBV7-8 and TRBJ1-4): GAGVSQSPRYKVAKRGQDVALRCDPISGHVSLFWYQQALGQGPEFLTYFQNEAQLDKSGLPSDRFFAERPEGSVSTLKIQRTQQEDSAVYLCASSSLRGGDEKLFFGSGTQLSVL.

This sequence joins TRBV20-1 and TRBJ1-1; maybe TRBD1 (5 bases). Germline V gives CDR1 DFQATT, CDR2 SNEGSKA (reference sequence). V was clipped by 5 bases and J by 10 bases, with 11 bases between them. CDR3 length equals 10 residues. CDR3 sequence reads: CSAWKGLAFF. The CDR3 DNA reads TGCAGTGCTTGGAAGGGGTTAGCTTTCTTT.

This chain connects TRBV28 to TRBJ2-7, with TRBD2 identical over 12 bases. V shed 8 bases and J 6 bases; nucleotides not matched to a gene: 8. This CDR3 spans 14 amino acids. Germline lookup yields CDR1 MDHEN and CDR2 SYDVKM. Written as DNA, the CDR3 is TGTGCCAGCCGTCAGACTAGCGGGAGCAGCGAGCAGTACTTC. It codes for CASRQTSGSSEQYF.

This rearrangement joins TRBV14 to TRBJ1-1; no clear D gene. V shed 0 bases and J shed 11 bases, with 10 bases lying between them. The CDR3 has 12 amino acids. Germline V lookup: CDR1 SGHDN, CDR2 FVKESK. CDR3 sequence: CASSQDPREAFF. DNA for the CDR3: TGTGCCAGCAGCCAAGACCCTAGGGAGGCTTTCTTT.

The rearrangement uses TRBV28 and TRBJ2-7; TRBD1 agrees at 8 bases. Germline values: CDR1 MDHEN, CDR2 SYDVKM. CDR3 size: 14 residues. After removal of 3 bases from V and 6 bases from J, the junction contained 7 bases not matched to a gene. CDR3 nucleotide sequence: TGTGCCAGCAGTTTGTCGGCAGGGGGCTCCGAGCAGTACTTC. Translating it yields CASSLSAGGSEQYF.

The rearrangement links TRBV11-3 to TRBJ2-1, with 7 positions matching TRBD1. Germline-derived CDR1 and CDR2 are SGHNT and YENEEA. The CDR3 has 14 residues. V was pared by 3 bases and J by 8 bases, with 7 bases of the junction left unmatched. CDR3 loop: CASSLTGISDEQFF. In DNA, the CDR3 is TGTGCCAGCAGCTTGACAGGGATTAGCGATGAGCAGTTCTTC.

The gene calls are TRBV9 and TRBJ2-6, with D perhaps matching TRBD2 (5 bases). The V end was cut by 4 bases, the J end by 0 bases, with 11 bases between. CDR3 length: 16 residues. Germline-derived CDR1 and CDR2 are SGDLS and YYNGEE. CDR3 loop: CASSNRGASGANVLTF. The CDR3 DNA reads as TGTGCCAGCAGCAACCGGGGTGCCTCTGGGGCCAACGTCCTGACTTTC.

The V call is TRBV5-1, the J call TRBJ1-1; D is possibly TRBD1 (5 bases). Germline V CDR1 and CDR2: SGHRS, YFSETQ. V was pared by 4 bases and J by 2 bases, with 18 bases between. The CDR3 covers 16 residues. CDR3 sequence (DNA): TGCGCCAGCAGCCCTGGAGGGGCAGGACTAAACACTGAAGCTTTCTTT. It yields the protein CASSPGGAGLNTEAFF.

The V call is TRBV9, the J call TRBJ1-2; the D gene is possibly TRBD1 (5 bases). V shed 0 bases and J shed 4 bases, with 16 bases lying between them. This CDR3 has 16 amino acids. Looked up from germline, CDR1 is SGDLS and CDR2 is YYNGEE. The CDR3 DNA reads TGTGCCAGCAGCGTAGGTCGGGACCCGGGGGGCTATGGCTACACCTTC. It specifies CASSVGRDPGGYGYTF.